This TCR beta chain was observed in a study of shared T cell receptors in the human thymus. Clones were read by immunoSEQ multiplex PCR, and TCRdb kept only the in-frame ones, dropping some. Here the sample spans around 730,000 clones, 80% to 90% being singletons. Germline V lookup: CDR1 SGHRS, CDR2 YFSETQ. The CDR3 is 16 amino acids. Trimming cost V 0 bases and J 0 bases, with 13 bases left between them. This clone has a single count. These same records also appear under a second study, on human thymus T cells. That paper notes: Thymic resections from corrective heart surgery supplied the tissue. What appeared biased in thymic and blood repertoires was the usage of V and J genes. There were highly overlapping thymic repertoires among unrelated individuals, as related research reported.

Sequenced: thymocytes. The clonotype originates from a girl in the first two years of life with a congenital heart defect. This chain links TRBV5-1 with TRBJ2-7; D perhaps matches TRBD1 (5 bases). The CDR3 is CASSLAGGALSYEQYF. CDR3 nucleotides: TGCGCCAGCAGCTTGGCCGGTGGGGCCCTCTCCTACGAGCAGTACTTC.